Below are 17 T cell receptor beta chains sequenced from a single sample in a study of prognosis after radiotherapy for stage I lung cancer (TCRdb year 2021). TCRdb names Illumina HiSeq 3000 as the instrument used. The TCR beta CDR3 region was amplified from genomic DNA by two rounds of multiplex PCR. The first PCR round used primers specific to each TRBV and TRBJ gene, with sequences filed in Chinese patent CN105087789A. TCRdb handled the public reads itself, with Q25 trimming in fastp and clone calling in MiXCR, and kept productive beta chains. Each record represents a unique CDR3 protein, reported with the most common genes and DNA among its rows. Counted in this sample were 27,000 or so distinct CDR3 sequences; just over 40% of them appeared once. Together, the top ten hold about 32% of the sample. Sequenced material: PBMCs, taken before or after stereotactic body radiation therapy (not recorded which). The receptors were gathered from a donor over 45 with non-small cell lung cancer.

About this clonotype itself: A far larger clone is one base from this, pointing to a likely read error. The chain couples TRBV6-2 or TRBV6-3 to TRBJ1-4, with TRBD1 matching over 9 bases. The CDR3 loop spans 13 amino acids. Looked up from germline, CDR1 is MNHEY and CDR2 is SVGEGT. CDR3 nucleotide sequence: TGTTCCAGCAGTACAGGGGGCTGGGAAAAACTGTTTTTT. Its translation is CSSSTGGWEKLFF.

This clonotype showed up many times. V is TRBV6-4 and J is TRBJ2-1; 10 bases map to TRBD2. The CDR3 sequence is 14 residues long. Trimming at V came to 5 bases and at J to 6 bases, leaving 4 bases not matched to a gene. From germline, CDR1 is MRHNA and CDR2 SNTAGT. The CDR3 DNA reads TGTGCCAGCAGTCTAGCGGGAGAGGGCAATGAGCAGTTCTTC. Translation gives CASSLAGEGNEQFF.

For this clonotype: Given a far larger clone just one base away, this is likely a sequencing read error. The V call is TRBV10-2, the J call TRBJ2-7; 7 positions agree with TRBD2. The J segment lost 8 bases and the V segment lost 6 bases, leaving 10 bases of the junction unmatched. The CDR3 is 13 residues long. The germline V gene has CDR1 WSHSY and CDR2 SAAADI. The DNA for the CDR3 is TGCGCCAGCAGCTTGGCGGGGGTAGGGCAGCAGTACTTC. Translating it yields CASSLAGVGQQYF.

This clonotype was counted only a few times. Just one base apart from a much larger clone, this may be a read error. V is TRBV5-1 and J is TRBJ2-3; tentative D call: TRBD2 (5 bases). The CDR3 length is 13 residues. CDR1 and CDR2 (germline): SGHRS, YFSETQ. CDR3 protein: CTSSLQEVDTQYF. The CDR3 bases are TGCACCAGCAGCTTGCAGGAGGTAGATACGCAGTATTTT.

Concerning this clonotype: The likely explanation is a read error, given a far larger clone one base away. CDR3 sequence reads: CASSRSAGLARSNEQFF. In DNA form, the CDR3 reads TGTGCCAGCAGTCGATCTGCCGGACTAGCGCGGAGCAATGAGCAGTTCTTC. The chain carries TRBV6-9 and TRBJ2-1; 9 bases match TRBD2. The V and J ends lost 5 bases and 6 bases, in that order; junction bases with no gene match: 14. Germline V gene lookup returns CDR1 MNHGY and CDR2 SVAAGI. The CDR3 loop spans 17 amino acids.

As regards this clonotype: A read error is likely here: a far larger clone is one base away. CDR3 nucleotide sequence: TGTGCCAGCAGTTCACCCACCCGGCGGGAGGTCCGAAAGCAGTACTTC. The encoded protein is CASSSPTRREVRKQYF. The chain couples TRBV6-5 to TRBJ2-7; 8 positions match TRBD2. The CDR3 is 16 amino acids. Germline loops: CDR1 MNHEY, CDR2 SVGAGI. The V and J ends lost 4 bases and 8 bases, in that order; junction bases with no gene match: 16.

This clonotype was counted many times. The chain joins TRBV6-1 to TRBJ1-5, with unresolved D. Germline CDR1 is MNHNS and CDR2 is SASEGT. Trimming removed 8 bases from V and 2 bases from J, with 10 bases in between. The CDR3 spans 13 residues. In nucleotides, the CDR3 is TGTGCCAGCGCATTAAACGGCAATCAGCCCCAGCATTTT. Translated: CASALNGNQPQHF.

This clonotype was seen ten or more times. In nucleotides, the CDR3 is TGTGCCAGCAGCTTATGGGAATATGAGACCCAGTACTTC. This encodes CASSLWEYETQYF. V usage is TRBV7-8 and J usage is TRBJ2-5, with D unclear. Trimming took off 2 bases at V and 5 bases at J, with 9 bases between the two ends. The CDR3 is 13 amino acids. Germline V gives CDR1 SGHVS, CDR2 FQNEAQ.

This clonotype was seen at least ten times. This sequence joins TRBV6-1 and TRBJ1-5; possibly TRBD1 for D (5 bases). Per the germline V gene, CDR1 is MNHNS and CDR2 is SASEGT. The CDR3 runs to 13 residues. V lost 4 bases and J lost 4, with 8 bases in between. This CDR3 is CASSVPGNQPQHF. In DNA form, the CDR3 reads TGTGCCAGCAGTGTCCCAGGGAATCAGCCCCAGCATTTT.

This clonotype was observed many times. This sequence joins TRBV5-6 and TRBJ2-7, with D possibly being TRBD2 (6 bases). The V end was cut by 1 base, the J end by 3 bases, with 17 bases between. The CDR3 covers 16 residues. Looked up from germline, CDR1 is SGHDT and CDR2 is YYEEEE. The CDR3 coding sequence is TGTGCCAGCAGCTTGCGTGGCCCTAGCGATATCTACGAGCAGTACTTC. Translation gives CASSLRGPSDIYEQYF.

For this clonotype: A much larger clone lies a single base off, so this may be a read error. This rearrangement joins TRBV30 to TRBJ2-5; tentative D call: TRBD1 (5 bases). Germline V gene sequence: CDR1 GTSNPN, CDR2 SVGIG (reference sequence). The CDR3 has 11 amino acids. In nucleotides, the CDR3 is TGTGCCTGGAGTGGGAACAGGTTTGCGTTCTTC. It yields the protein CAWSGNRFAFF.

As concerns this clonotype: A read error may explain this, as a much larger clone is one base away. The chain combines TRBV6-5 with TRBJ1-5; maybe TRBD1 (6 bases). V was clipped by 2 bases and J by 1 base, with 12 bases between them. The CDR3 has 16 amino acids. Germline-derived CDR1 and CDR2 are MNHEY and SVGAGI. In DNA, the CDR3 is TGTGCCAGCAGTTACGATGAACAGGGCAGCAATCAGCCCCAGCATTTT. As protein: CASSYDEQGSNQPQHF.

The gene calls are TRBV24-1 and TRBJ2-3; 9 bases match TRBD1. After removal of 7 bases from V and 5 bases from J, the junction contained 9 bases not matched to a gene. This CDR3 contains 15 residues. Looked up from germline, CDR1 is KGHDR and CDR2 is SFDVKD. In nucleotides, the CDR3 is TGTGCCACCAGGGGCAAGGGGACAGGGAGAGATACGCAGTATTTT. This codes for CATRGKGTGRDTQYF.

V usage is TRBV9 and J usage is TRBJ2-7, with 8 positions matching TRBD1. Germline V gene data show CDR1 as SGDLS and CDR2 as YYNGEE. The CDR3 is 15 amino acids. The trim removed 3 bases at V and 7 bases at J, leaving 12 bases unmatched. CDR3 coding DNA: TGTGCCAGCAGCGGTACCGTGACAGGGGACAATGAGCAGTACTTC. This encodes CASSGTVTGDNEQYF.

In this sample, this clonotype turned up many times. V gene TRBV20-1 combines with J gene TRBJ2-7, with 8 bases lining up with TRBD2. After removal of 6 bases from V and 5 bases from J, the junction contained 9 bases not matched to a gene. Germline V gene lookup returns CDR1 DFQATT and CDR2 SNEGSKA (reference sequence). This CDR3 is 13 amino acids long. CDR3 nucleotides: TGCAGTGCGGTTGCGGGGGGTAACAACGAGCAGTACTTC. Protein: CSAVAGGNNEQYF.

This clonotype was observed a handful of times. This likely stems from a read error, as it lies one base from a far larger clone. The chain uses TRBV6-9 and TRBJ1-5, with no clear D. The CDR3 sequence is 15 residues long. The V gene's germline CDR1 is MNHGY and CDR2 SVAAGI. This chain's CDR3 is CASSSSFVGDHPQHF. In DNA, the CDR3 is TGTGCCAGCAGTTCGTCGTTCGTTGGGGATCATCCCCAGCATTTT.

As concerns this clonotype: This may be a read error: a much more frequent sequence differs by one nucleotide. The rearrangement uses TRBV19 and TRBJ2-5, with D unresolved. The germline V gene encodes CDR1 LNHDA and CDR2 SQIVND (reference sequence). This CDR3 is built from 11 residues. CDR3 DNA: TGTGCCAGTAGTATACAAGAGAACCAGTACTTC. The encoded protein is CASSIQENQYF.